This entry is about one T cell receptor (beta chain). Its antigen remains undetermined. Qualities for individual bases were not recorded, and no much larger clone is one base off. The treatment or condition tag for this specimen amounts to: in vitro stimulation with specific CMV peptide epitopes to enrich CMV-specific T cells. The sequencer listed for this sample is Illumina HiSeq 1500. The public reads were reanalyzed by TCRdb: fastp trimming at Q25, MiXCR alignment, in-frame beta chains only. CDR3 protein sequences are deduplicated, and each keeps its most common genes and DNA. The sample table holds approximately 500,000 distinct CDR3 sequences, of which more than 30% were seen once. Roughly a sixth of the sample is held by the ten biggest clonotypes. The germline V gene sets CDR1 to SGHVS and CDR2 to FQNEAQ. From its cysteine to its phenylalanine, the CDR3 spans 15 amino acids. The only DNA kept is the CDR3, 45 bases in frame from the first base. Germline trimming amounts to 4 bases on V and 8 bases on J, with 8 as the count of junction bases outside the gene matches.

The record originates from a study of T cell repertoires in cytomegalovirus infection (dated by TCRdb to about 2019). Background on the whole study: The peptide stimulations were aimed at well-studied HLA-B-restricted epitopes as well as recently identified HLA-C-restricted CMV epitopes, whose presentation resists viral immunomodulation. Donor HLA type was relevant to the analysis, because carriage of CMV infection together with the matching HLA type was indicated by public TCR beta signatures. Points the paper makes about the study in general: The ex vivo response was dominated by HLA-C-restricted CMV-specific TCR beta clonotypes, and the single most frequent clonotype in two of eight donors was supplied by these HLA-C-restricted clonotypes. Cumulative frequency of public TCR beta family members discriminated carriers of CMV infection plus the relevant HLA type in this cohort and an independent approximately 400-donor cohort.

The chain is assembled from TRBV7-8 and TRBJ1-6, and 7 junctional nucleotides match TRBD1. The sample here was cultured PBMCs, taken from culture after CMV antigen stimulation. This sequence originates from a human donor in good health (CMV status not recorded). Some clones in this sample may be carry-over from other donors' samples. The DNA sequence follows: TGTGCCAGCAGCTCGAACCAGGGGGGTTATTCACCCCTCCACTTT. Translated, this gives CASSSNQGGYSPLHF.